The rows below give T cell receptor beta chains drawn from one sample of a study of cytomegalovirus exposure and HLA in healthy donors. TCRdb keeps only in-frame clones here, not all; method: immunoSEQ multiplex PCR. This listing includes 75,000 to 95,000 clones. Sequencing used PBMCs. These receptors came from a girl aged 10-17 years in good health and CMV-seropositive. The CDR3 runs from the conserved cysteine through the conserved F or W. A D gene is named only where the DNA matches it firmly.

d_call j_call v_call cdr3_aa cdr3_nt
TRBD2 TRBJ2-2 TRBV19 CASSTTSGRNTGELFF TGTGCCAGTAGTACCACTAGCGGGCGGAACACCGGGGAGCTGTTTTTT
- TRBJ1-2 TRBV29-1 CSVGAGVGGYTF TGCAGCGTTGGGGCGGGGGTTGGTGGCTACACCTTC
- TRBJ1-1 TRBV30 CAWSVNTGTEAFF TGTGCCTGGAGTGTAAACACGGGGACTGAAGCTTTCTTT
TRBD1 TRBJ1-4 TRBV7-9 CASSLAGQGDEKLFF TGTGCCAGCAGCTTAGCGGGACAGGGTGATGAAAAACTGTTTTTT
- TRBJ1-1 TRBV29-1 CSVGGHPNTEAFF TGCAGCGTTGGGGGACACCCCAACACTGAAGCTTTCTTT
- TRBJ2-7 TRBV30 CAWMRASYEQYF TGTGCCTGGATGAGGGCCTCCTACGAGCAGTACTTC
- TRBJ2-7 TRBV5-1 CASSLESIAGEQYF TGCGCCAGCAGCTTGGAGTCGATTGCCGGCGAGCAGTACTTC
- TRBJ2-1 TRBV29-1 CSVGFGTSSDNEQFF TGCAGCGTTGGGTTCGGGACAAGCTCCGACAATGAGCAGTTCTTC
TRBD1 TRBJ2-3 TRBV27 CTSIPLDRVYTDTQYF TGTACCTCGATACCCTTGGACAGGGTTTACACAGATACGCAGTATTTT
- TRBJ1-1 TRBV11-3 CASRQGSNTEAFF TGTGCCAGCAGGCAGGGTTCGAACACTGAAGCTTTCTTT
- TRBJ1-1 TRBV20-1 CSARDGPEAFF TGCAGTGCTCGGGATGGCCCAGAAGCTTTCTTT
- TRBJ2-3 TRBV27 CASSLAGQHTDTQYF TGTGCCAGCAGTTTAGCGGGACAGCACACAGATACGCAGTATTTT
- TRBJ1-2 TRBV4-2 CASSQVQNTYGYTF TGTGCCAGCAGCCAAGTACAGAACACCTATGGCTACACCTTC
- TRBJ1-2 TRBV23-1 CASSQGTYGYTF TGCGCCAGCAGCCAGGGGACGTATGGCTACACCTTC
- TRBJ2-3 TRBV5-8 CASSLDYPSTDTQYF TGTGCCAGCAGCTTGGACTACCCTAGCACAGATACGCAGTATTTT
TRBD1 TRBJ2-5 TRBV7-9 CASSPRTGDTQETQYF TGTGCCAGCAGCCCCCGGACAGGGGACACTCAAGAGACCCAGTACTTC
- TRBJ2-7 TRBV11-2 CASSLVLGYEQYF TGTGCCAGCAGCTTAGTCCTCGGGTACGAGCAGTACTTC
TRBD1 TRBJ2-7 TRBV7-6 CASSQPNRGGEQYF TGTGCCAGCAGCCAACCCAACAGGGGTGGGGAGCAGTACTTC
TRBD1 TRBJ1-1 TRBV5-4 CASSKTGVTEAFF TGTGCCAGCAGCAAGACAGGGGTCACTGAAGCTTTCTTT
TRBD1 TRBJ1-5 TRBV19 CASTPGGISNQPQHF TGTGCCAGTACCCCAGGGGGGATTAGCAATCAGCCCCAGCATTTT
TRBD1 TRBJ2-1 TRBV29-1 CSVGQAYNEQFF TGCAGCGTAGGACAGGCCTACAATGAGCAGTTCTTC
TRBD1 TRBJ1-5 TRBV2 CASRGDRLVNQPQHF TGTGCCAGCAGGGGGGACAGGCTCGTCAATCAGCCCCAGCATTTT
TRBD1 TRBJ1-5 TRBV4-3 CASSQDRDSWGNQPQHF TGCGCCAGCAGCCAAGATCGGGACAGTTGGGGCAATCAGCCCCAGCATTTT
- TRBJ2-5 TRBV7-9 CASSLNLGSRMETQYF TGTGCCAGCAGCTTAAATCTAGGGAGTCGGATGGAGACCCAGTACTTC
- TRBJ1-5 TRBV2 CASSYQGNQPQHF TGTGCCAGCAGTTATCAGGGGAATCAGCCCCAGCATTTT
- TRBJ1-4 TRBV5-1 CASSLDTAEKLFF TGCGCCAGCAGCTTGGACACCGCCGAAAAACTGTTTTTT
TRBD2 TRBJ2-1 TRBV9 CASSVSGLANNEQFF TGTGCCAGCAGCGTTTCGGGACTAGCTAACAATGAGCAGTTCTTC
- TRBJ1-1 TRBV7-6 CASSLDVSGIPFF TGTGCCAGCAGCTTAGACGTATCGGGGATACCTTTCTTT